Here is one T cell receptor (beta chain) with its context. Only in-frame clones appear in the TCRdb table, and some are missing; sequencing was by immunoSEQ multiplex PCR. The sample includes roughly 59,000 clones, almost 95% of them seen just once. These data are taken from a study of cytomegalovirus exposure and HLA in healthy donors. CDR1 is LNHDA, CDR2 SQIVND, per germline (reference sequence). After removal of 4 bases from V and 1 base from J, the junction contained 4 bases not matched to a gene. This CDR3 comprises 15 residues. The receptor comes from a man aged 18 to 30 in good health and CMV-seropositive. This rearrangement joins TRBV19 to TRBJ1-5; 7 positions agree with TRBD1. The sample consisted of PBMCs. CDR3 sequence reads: CASSNLGQSNQPQHF. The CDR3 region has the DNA TGTGCCAGTAGTAATCTGGGACAGAGCAATCAGCCCCAGCATTTT.